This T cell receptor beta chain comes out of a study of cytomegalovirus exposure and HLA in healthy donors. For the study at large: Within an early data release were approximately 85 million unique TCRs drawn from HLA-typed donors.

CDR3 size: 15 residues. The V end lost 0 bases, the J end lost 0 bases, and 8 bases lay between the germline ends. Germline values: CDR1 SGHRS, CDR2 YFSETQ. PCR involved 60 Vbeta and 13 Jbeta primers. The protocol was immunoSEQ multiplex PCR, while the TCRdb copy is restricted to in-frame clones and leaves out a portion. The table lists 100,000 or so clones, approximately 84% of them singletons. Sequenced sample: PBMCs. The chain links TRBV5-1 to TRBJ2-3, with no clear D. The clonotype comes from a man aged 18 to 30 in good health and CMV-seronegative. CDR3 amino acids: CASSLVATSTDTQYF. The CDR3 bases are TGCGCCAGCAGCTTGGTCGCTACTAGCACAGATACGCAGTATTTT.